One and the same sample provided the 2 T cell receptor beta chains below, sequenced in a study of graft-versus-host responses after intestinal transplantation. The assay was immunoSEQ multiplex PCR, and TCRdb's table has in-frame clones only and misses some. The sample includes about 61,000 clones, 90% to 95% seen only once; the top ten take 0.38%. These receptors have no known antigen. The sequencing here drew on unstimulated CD4+ T cells sorted from spleen or lymph node cells, taken before transplant. Receptors were obtained from a human donor who was the organ donor for an intestinal transplant.

The gene calls are TRBV19 and TRBJ1-6; no definite D call. V gave up 5 bases and J gave up 8 bases, with 13 bases separating them. CDR1 is LNHDA and CDR2 is SQIVND in the germline V gene (reference sequence). This CDR3 region has 14 residues. CDR3 protein: CASSPPRFHSPLHF. The CDR3 DNA reads TGTGCCAGTAGTCCCCCTAGATTTCATTCACCCCTCCACTTT.

The rearrangement uses TRBV7-2 and TRBJ2-5, with 12 bases matching TRBD2. Germline CDR1 is SGHTA and CDR2 is FQGNSA. The CDR3 has 14 residues. With V trimmed by 3 bases and J by 5 bases, 1 base remained unmatched. The CDR3 nucleotides are TGTGCCAGCAGCTTTGGACTAGCGGGGGAGACCCAGTACTTC. It yields the protein CASSFGLAGETQYF.